The clone carrying this TCR beta chain has only a few counts. Its antigen is as yet unknown. Trimming removed 5 bases from V and 4 bases from J, with 15 bases in between. Germline V lookup: CDR1 SGHAT, CDR2 FQNNGV. The CDR3 is made up of 15 amino acids. It was with 60 Vbeta and 13 Jbeta primers that the PCR ran. As originally analysed: There were around 80 million unique TCR beta chains by a later count, and about 11 million of them were shared. The table came from immunoSEQ multiplex PCR; TCRdb's copy has only in-frame clones and leaves some out. V and J calls plus clone size are reproduced from that table; the DNA served to infer D and trimming. The top ten hold 0.58% of the sample, which has 200,000 to 250,000 clones, just under 85% seen once. The data were obtained in a study of cytomegalovirus exposure and HLA in healthy donors. Study-wide results and caveats: The only immune exposure information that was available was CMV serostatus. Rarity marked most TCR sequences, yet some public TCRs occurred in many donors. In a later analysis, a genetic analysis reported fewer productive-TCR N-insertions in an Asian-associated ancestry cluster than the cohort average.

This chain uses TRBV11-2 with TRBJ1-5; a possible D gene is TRBD1 (6 bases). Material: PBMCs. The receptor comes from a woman aged 40 to 55 in good health and CMV-seronegative. The CDR3 loop is CASSRAPGQNQPQHF. CDR3 DNA: TGTGCCAGCAGCCGGGCGCCGGGACAAAATCAGCCCCAGCATTTT.